This TCR beta chain was profiled in a study of beta chain features in type 1 diabetes. Study-wide findings and caveats: In every one of the four CD4+ subsets, TCRB CDR3s were moderately but significantly shorter in Type 1 diabetes patients.

Expressed TCRB transcripts were sequenced, since all the RNA that had been isolated was reverse transcribed. The protocol was immunoSEQ multiplex PCR, while the TCRdb copy is restricted to in-frame clones and leaves out a portion. The sample carries 120,000 or so clones, around 16% recorded once. The length of the CDR3 is 13 residues. Trimming took off 6 bases at V and 1 base at J, with 9 bases between the two ends. CDR1 and CDR2 (germline): SGHTA, FQGNSA. This clone was found a few times. The antigen remains undetermined. The specimen sequenced was central memory CD4+ T cells from blood. The sequence came from a man aged 18 to 30 with type 1 diabetes. The chain carries TRBV7-2 and TRBJ2-5; D is perhaps TRBD2 (6 bases). This CDR3 reads CASRLGGQETQYF. The CDR3 bases are TGTGCCAGCAGGCTCGGGGGCCAAGAGACCCAGTACTTC.